This T cell receptor (beta chain) emerged from a study of technical replicates of blood from four donors. TCRdb's copy holds only in-frame clones and misses some; the assay was immunoSEQ multiplex PCR. The data show tens of thousands of clones, roughly 94% seen once. The CDR3 has 11 amino acids. V was shortened by 6 bases and J by 4 bases, with 6 bases between the two germline ends. CDR1 WSHSY and CDR2 SAAADI come from the germline V gene. The receptor comes from a human donor in good health. The V gene is TRBV10-2, the J gene TRBJ1-2, with D maybe TRBD1 (5 bases). Material for sequencing was T cells isolated from PBMCs. DNA for the CDR3: TGCGCCAGCAGGGGGGGCTATGGCTACACCTTC. Protein product: CASRGGYGYTF.